These T cell receptor beta chains were read from a single sample in a study of cytomegalovirus exposure and HLA in healthy donors. The table came from immunoSEQ multiplex PCR; TCRdb's copy has only in-frame clones and leaves some out. The sample gives about 220,000 clones, approximately 82% of which show up once; under 0.8% is in the top ten. Sequencing was carried out using PBMCs. These receptors originate from a man between 18 and 29 years old in good health and CMV-seronegative. CDR3s include the opening cysteine and the closing phenylalanine or tryptophan. A D gene is named only where the DNA matches it firmly. Rows give clone size only sometimes, using once, few, many, or a class for an expanded clone.

clone_size: .; d_call: .; v_call: TRBV7-9; j_call: TRBJ1-2; cdr3_aa: CSSTGRVGYTF; cdr3_nt: TGTTCCAGCACGGGGAGGGTTGGCTACACCTTC
clone_size: .; d_call: .; v_call: TRBV7-9; j_call: TRBJ1-5; cdr3_aa: CASSPGGQGPLGNQPQHF; cdr3_nt: TGTGCCAGCAGCCCTGGAGGGCAGGGCCCCCTTGGCAATCAGCCCCAGCATTTT
clone_size: .; d_call: .; v_call: TRBV18; j_call: TRBJ1-5; cdr3_aa: CASSPPTGNSNQPQHF; cdr3_nt: TGTGCCAGCTCACCACCAACGGGGAATAGCAATCAGCCCCAGCATTTT
clone_size: .; d_call: TRBD1; v_call: TRBV11-2; j_call: TRBJ2-7; cdr3_aa: CASSFSTGDSYEQYF; cdr3_nt: TGTGCCAGCAGCTTTAGTACAGGGGACTCCTACGAGCAGTACTTC
clone_size: .; d_call: TRBD2; v_call: TRBV2; j_call: TRBJ2-1; cdr3_aa: CASSRLAGGYNEQFF; cdr3_nt: TGTGCCAGCAGCAGACTAGCGGGAGGCTACAATGAGCAGTTCTTC
clone_size: .; d_call: TRBD2; v_call: TRBV7-3; j_call: TRBJ2-1; cdr3_aa: CASSSSPETSGLFSYNEQFF; cdr3_nt: TGTGCCAGCAGCTCCTCCCCTGAGACTAGCGGGCTGTTCTCCTACAATGAGCAGTTCTTC
clone_size: .; d_call: .; v_call: TRBV28; j_call: TRBJ1-1; cdr3_aa: CASSFRWTEAFF; cdr3_nt: TGTGCCAGCAGTTTTCGGTGGACTGAAGCTTTCTTT
clone_size: .; d_call: TRBD1; v_call: TRBV27; j_call: TRBJ2-2; cdr3_aa: CASSFTGGADTGELFF; cdr3_nt: TGTGCCAGCAGTTTCACAGGGGGCGCCGACACCGGGGAGCTGTTTTTT
clone_size: few; d_call: .; v_call: TRBV30; j_call: TRBJ1-5; cdr3_aa: CAWSGQAVGQPQHF; cdr3_nt: TGTGCCTGGAGTGGACAGGCGGTGGGGCAGCCCCAGCATTTT
clone_size: few; d_call: TRBD1; v_call: TRBV27; j_call: TRBJ2-1; cdr3_aa: CASSLWTGDNEQFF; cdr3_nt: TGTGCCAGCAGTTTATGGACAGGGGATAATGAGCAGTTCTTC
clone_size: .; d_call: TRBD2; v_call: TRBV9; j_call: TRBJ2-3; cdr3_aa: CASSPRAGGADTQYF; cdr3_nt: TGTGCCAGCAGCCCAAGAGCGGGAGGGGCAGATACGCAGTATTTT
clone_size: .; d_call: TRBD1; v_call: TRBV19; j_call: TRBJ2-7; cdr3_aa: CATHPGQGVYEQYF; cdr3_nt: TGTGCCACCCACCCGGGACAGGGAGTATACGAGCAGTACTTC
clone_size: .; d_call: .; v_call: TRBV10-3; j_call: TRBJ1-2; cdr3_aa: CAISVGGTGQGYTF; cdr3_nt: TGTGCCATCAGTGTTGGAGGTACAGGGCAAGGCTACACCTTC
clone_size: .; d_call: TRBD1; v_call: TRBV27; j_call: TRBJ2-7; cdr3_aa: CASSRTGTGPYEQYF; cdr3_nt: TGTGCCAGCAGTAGGACCGGGACAGGGCCCTACGAGCAGTACTTC
clone_size: .; d_call: TRBD1; v_call: TRBV6-5; j_call: TRBJ2-4; cdr3_aa: CASTGGAAKNIQYF; cdr3_nt: TGTGCCAGCACAGGGGGCGCGGCCAAAAACATTCAGTACTTC
clone_size: .; d_call: .; v_call: TRBV6-4; j_call: TRBJ2-3; cdr3_aa: CASSEGGSLDTQYF; cdr3_nt: TGTGCCAGCAGTGAGGGTGGGAGTTTAGATACGCAGTATTTT
clone_size: .; d_call: TRBD1; v_call: TRBV27; j_call: TRBJ2-7; cdr3_aa: CASSRQGRWAYEQYF; cdr3_nt: TGTGCCAGCAGTAGACAGGGTCGGTGGGCCTACGAGCAGTACTTC
clone_size: .; d_call: .; v_call: TRBV12-5; j_call: TRBJ2-7; cdr3_aa: CASGLGQSYEQYF; cdr3_nt: TGTGCTAGTGGTTTGGGGCAATCCTACGAGCAGTACTTC
clone_size: .; d_call: .; v_call: TRBV7-8; j_call: TRBJ1-5; cdr3_aa: CASSLFGGGDQPQHF; cdr3_nt: TGTGCCAGCAGCTTATTTGGGGGCGGAGATCAGCCCCAGCATTTT
clone_size: .; d_call: TRBD2; v_call: TRBV9; j_call: TRBJ2-1; cdr3_aa: CASSYNPTSGSTHEQFF; cdr3_nt: TGTGCCAGCAGCTACAACCCGACTAGCGGGAGTACACATGAGCAGTTCTTC
clone_size: .; d_call: .; v_call: TRBV7-7; j_call: TRBJ2-7; cdr3_aa: CASSPGASYEQYF; cdr3_nt: TGTGCTAGCAGCCCTGGGGCGTCCTACGAGCAGTACTTC
clone_size: .; d_call: TRBD1; v_call: TRBV19; j_call: TRBJ2-7; cdr3_aa: CASSLSGQGAYEQYF; cdr3_nt: TGTGCCAGTAGTCTTTCGGGACAGGGGGCCTACGAGCAGTACTTC
clone_size: .; d_call: TRBD2; v_call: TRBV4-1; j_call: TRBJ2-5; cdr3_aa: CASSQGASGFQETQYF; cdr3_nt: TGCGCCAGCAGCCAAGGGGCTAGCGGGTTCCAAGAGACCCAGTACTTC
clone_size: .; d_call: .; v_call: TRBV5-1; j_call: TRBJ2-6; cdr3_aa: CASSLQLTGANVLTF; cdr3_nt: TGCGCCAGCAGCTTACAGCTAACTGGGGCCAACGTCCTGACTTTC
clone_size: .; d_call: TRBD1; v_call: TRBV19; j_call: TRBJ1-5; cdr3_aa: CASSRTGTNQPQHF; cdr3_nt: TGTGCCAGTAGCCGGACAGGCACCAATCAGCCCCAGCATTTT
clone_size: .; d_call: TRBD1; v_call: TRBV4-1; j_call: TRBJ1-5; cdr3_aa: CASSPMDRGGNQPQHF; cdr3_nt: TGCGCCAGCAGCCCGATGGACAGGGGAGGCAATCAGCCCCAGCATTTT
clone_size: .; d_call: .; v_call: TRBV11-2; j_call: TRBJ1-1; cdr3_aa: CASSLGLGGYTEAFF; cdr3_nt: TGTGCCAGCAGCTTAGGATTAGGGGGTTATACTGAAGCTTTCTTT
clone_size: .; d_call: TRBD2; v_call: TRBV15; j_call: TRBJ2-5; cdr3_aa: CATSRGGGRDQETQYF; cdr3_nt: TGTGCCACCAGCAGAGGGGGCGGGAGGGACCAAGAGACCCAGTACTTC
clone_size: .; d_call: .; v_call: TRBV15; j_call: TRBJ2-2; cdr3_aa: CATSRDSNTGELFF; cdr3_nt: TGTGCCACCAGCAGAGACTCTAACACCGGGGAGCTGTTTTTT
clone_size: .; d_call: TRBD1; v_call: TRBV11-2; j_call: TRBJ2-7; cdr3_aa: CASSWFIRDRGQLAYEQYF; cdr3_nt: TGTGCCAGCAGCTGGTTCATCCGGGACAGGGGGCAATTAGCCTACGAGCAGTACTTC
clone_size: .; d_call: TRBD1; v_call: TRBV5-4; j_call: TRBJ2-5; cdr3_aa: CASSRQGAAETQYF; cdr3_nt: TGTGCCAGCAGCCGACAGGGGGCCGCAGAGACCCAGTACTTC
clone_size: .; d_call: .; v_call: TRBV13; j_call: TRBJ2-1; cdr3_aa: CASSSETAYKQFF; cdr3_nt: TGTGCCAGCAGCTCAGAGACAGCCTATAAGCAGTTCTTC
clone_size: once; d_call: .; v_call: TRBV30; j_call: TRBJ1-1; cdr3_aa: CAWTGHHEKRTSGTEAFF; cdr3_nt: TGTGCCTGGACCGGACACCACGAGAAACGAACCTCAGGCACTGAAGCTTTCTTT
clone_size: few; d_call: .; v_call: TRBV12-5; j_call: TRBJ2-3; cdr3_aa: CASALGSKGTDTQYF; cdr3_nt: TGTGCTAGTGCATTGGGCTCGAAGGGGACAGATACGCAGTATTTT
clone_size: .; d_call: TRBD1; v_call: TRBV19; j_call: TRBJ1-2; cdr3_aa: CASMITGAANYGYTF; cdr3_nt: TGTGCCAGTATGATCACAGGGGCAGCTAACTATGGCTACACCTTC
clone_size: .; d_call: TRBD1; v_call: TRBV29-1; j_call: TRBJ2-3; cdr3_aa: CSVAQGIADTQYF; cdr3_nt: TGCAGCGTTGCACAGGGGATCGCAGATACGCAGTATTTT
clone_size: .; d_call: TRBD1; v_call: TRBV5-1; j_call: TRBJ2-7; cdr3_aa: CASSFSGQGYEQYF; cdr3_nt: TGCGCCAGCAGCTTTTCGGGACAGGGGTACGAGCAGTACTTC
clone_size: .; d_call: TRBD1; v_call: TRBV6-5; j_call: TRBJ1-5; cdr3_aa: CASSYGSGGQPQHF; cdr3_nt: TGTGCCAGCAGTTACGGGTCAGGGGGACAGCCCCAGCATTTT
clone_size: .; d_call: .; v_call: TRBV2; j_call: TRBJ1-1; cdr3_aa: CASRGSTGSPEAFF; cdr3_nt: TGTGCCAGCAGAGGGTCAACAGGGTCTCCTGAAGCTTTCTTT
clone_size: .; d_call: .; v_call: TRBV2; j_call: TRBJ2-1; cdr3_aa: CASSAGRNEQFF; cdr3_nt: TGTGCCAGCAGTGCGGGTCGAAATGAGCAGTTCTTC
clone_size: .; d_call: .; v_call: TRBV29-1; j_call: TRBJ2-3; cdr3_aa: CSITGDTQYF; cdr3_nt: TGCAGCATCACGGGGGATACGCAGTATTTT
clone_size: .; d_call: TRBD2; v_call: TRBV27; j_call: TRBJ2-1; cdr3_aa: CASSPPPTGGRYYNEQFF; cdr3_nt: TGTGCCAGCAGTCCACCCCCCACAGGCGGGAGGTACTACAATGAGCAGTTCTTC
clone_size: .; d_call: .; v_call: TRBV15; j_call: TRBJ1-5; cdr3_aa: CATSREGRGAGNQPQHF; cdr3_nt: TGTGCCACCAGCAGAGAGGGGAGGGGAGCCGGCAATCAGCCCCAGCATTTT
clone_size: once; d_call: TRBD2; v_call: TRBV7-6; j_call: TRBJ2-3; cdr3_aa: CASSLSGRVGDTQYF; cdr3_nt: TGTGCCAGCAGCTTGTCCGGGAGGGTGGGAGATACGCAGTATTTT
clone_size: .; d_call: .; v_call: TRBV18; j_call: TRBJ1-2; cdr3_aa: CASSPLQGSRGYTF; cdr3_nt: TGTGCCAGCTCACCACTTCAGGGGTCTCGGGGCTACACCTTC